The rows below give T cell receptor beta chains drawn from one sample of a study of naive and memory T cell subsets. TCRdb itself ran the UMI-ligation and nested PCR reads through MiXCR, one entry per CDR3 protein. The sample has 30,000 to 35,000 distinct CDR3 sequences, about 6.2% seen once. Material: skin, obtained from a tuberculin skin test site. The receptors come from an adult in good health. The conserved cysteine and the conserved F or W are not part of the CDR3 here.

>TRBJ1-2|11|TRBV9
ASSVDPNYGYT
>TRBJ2-5|15|TRBV11-2
ASSLVGATPGLETQY
>TRBJ2-3|13|TRBV25-1
ASRPRVSSTDTQY
>TRBJ1-2|13|TRBV19
ASSLPGQGSNGYT
>TRBJ2-1|11|TRBV5-1
ASSLAVYNEQF
>TRBJ2-3|12|TRBV6-5
ASSASGETDTQY
>TRBJ2-7|13|TRBV5-1
ASSLGGVGPYEQY
>TRBJ2-3|11|TRBV18
ASSPIPPDTQY
>TRBJ2-7|14|TRBV7-2
ASSQYRGRGADEQY
>TRBJ2-3|13|TRBV7-9
ASSLVRGGTDTQY